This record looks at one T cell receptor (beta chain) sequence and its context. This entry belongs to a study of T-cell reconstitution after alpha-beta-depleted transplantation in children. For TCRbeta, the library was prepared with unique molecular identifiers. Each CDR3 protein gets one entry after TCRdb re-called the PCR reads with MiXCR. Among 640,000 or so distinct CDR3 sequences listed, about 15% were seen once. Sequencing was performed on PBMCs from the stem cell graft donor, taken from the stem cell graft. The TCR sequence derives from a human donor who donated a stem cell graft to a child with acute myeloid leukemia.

CDR3 nucleotide sequence: TGTGCCAGCAGCTTAAGGGGATCAGCGTCAGAGACCCAGTACTTC. Amino acid sequence: CASSLRGSASETQYF. The chain carries TRBV13 and TRBJ2-5; D possibly corresponds to TRBD1 (5 bases). The CDR3 has 15 amino acids. Looked up from germline, CDR1 is PRHDT and CDR2 is FYEKMQ (reference sequence). Between the trimmed V and J ends, which lost 2 bases and 4 bases, there was a span of 14 bases.